These 16 T cell receptor beta chains share one sample of origin, sequenced in a study of Ad26.COV2.S vaccination and SARS-CoV-2 variants. The table came from immunoSEQ multiplex PCR; TCRdb's copy has only in-frame clones and leaves some out. The sample lists some 340,000 clones, approximately 86% occurring once. Treatment here: roughly 18 received Ad26.COV2.S at low or high dose, single or two shots; about 5 received placebo; per-sample allocation not given. Day 63 after the first vaccine or placebo injection was the time point for sampling. This sample comprised peripheral blood, obtained in a trial of Ad26.COV2.S vaccine versus placebo. The origin of the receptors is a person between 18 and 65 years old who received the Ad26.COV2.S COVID-19 vaccine or a placebo.

CDR3 residues: CASSPGTGKTNEKLFF. As DNA, the CDR3 is TGTGCCAGCTCACCAGGGACAGGGAAAACTAATGAAAAACTGTTTTTT. The rearrangement links TRBV18 to TRBJ1-4; 9 bases fit TRBD1. V gave up 2 bases and J gave up 1 base; unmatched junction bases: 2. The CDR3 covers 16 residues. Germline V gene sequence: CDR1 KGHSH, CDR2 LQKENI.

In its sample, this clone was seen many times. This chain uses TRBV27 with TRBJ1-5; perhaps TRBD1 as D (5 bases). The V and J ends lost 5 bases and 0 bases respectively, with 11 bases between them. Germline V gene lookup returns CDR1 MNHEY and CDR2 SMNVEV (reference sequence). CDR3 length: 15 residues. The CDR3 spells CASSGGTDSNQPQHF. The CDR3 DNA is TGTGCCAGCAGTGGGGGTACGGATAGCAATCAGCCCCAGCATTTT.

The chain has TRBV3-1 (or the pseudogene TRBV3-2) and TRBJ1-6; D is undetermined. In germline, CDR1 is LGHDT, CDR2 YNNKEL (reference sequence). CDR3 length equals 16 residues. V lost 1 base, J lost 5 bases, and 12 bases lay in between. The DNA of the CDR3 is TGTGCCAGCAGCCAAGCCCACGCCCTGGATAATTCACCCCTCCACTTT. Residues: CASSQAHALDNSPLHF.

This clone appeared once. V usage is TRBV19 and J usage is TRBJ1-4; tentative D call: TRBD1 (6 bases). The length of the CDR3 is 16 residues. Per germline, CDR1 LNHDA and CDR2 SQIVND (reference sequence). V lost 7 bases and J lost 0, with 15 bases in between. The CDR3 region has the DNA TGTGCCAGTAAGGGGGTGACCGTGGCAACTAATGAAAAACTGTTTTTT. Its translation is CASKGVTVATNEKLFF.

The chain joins TRBV9 to TRBJ2-1, with D maybe TRBD1 (7 bases). This CDR3 has 15 amino acids. The V end lost 1 base, the J end lost 2 bases, and 10 bases lay between the germline ends. CDR1 SGDLS and CDR2 YYNGEE come from the germline V gene. The CDR3 spells CASSVQGGTYNEQFF. For the CDR3, the DNA is TGTGCCAGCAGCGTACAGGGGGGAACCTACAATGAGCAGTTCTTC.

This sequence joins TRBV9 and TRBJ2-3; the D gene is possibly TRBD1 (6 bases). Trimming left V 4 bases short and J 4 bases short, with 10 bases between. CDR3 length equals 13 residues. Per germline, CDR1 SGDLS and CDR2 YYNGEE. CDR3 bases: TGTGCCAGCAGCTTCAGGGGTGCAGATACGCAGTATTTT. Protein product: CASSFRGADTQYF.

The chain recombines TRBV24-1 with TRBJ2-3, with D tentatively TRBD2 (5 bases). Germline V gene data show CDR1 as KGHDR and CDR2 as SFDVKD. There are 14 residues in the CDR3. Trimming shortened V by 5 bases and J by 2 bases, and 10 bases separated the two germline ends. The CDR3 sequence is CATSGTRDTDTQYF. CDR3 DNA sequence: TGTGCCACCAGTGGCACTAGGGACACAGATACGCAGTATTTT.

V and J are TRBV5-8 and TRBJ2-5; no clear D gene. This CDR3 contains 13 residues. The V gene's germline CDR1 is SGHTS and CDR2 YDEGEE. The V gene lost 4 bases and the J gene lost 5 bases, with 12 bases spanning the gap. The CDR3 spells CASSLDPGETQYF. As DNA, the CDR3 is TGTGCCAGCAGCCTGGACCCCGGGGAGACCCAGTACTTC. Based on the CDR3 plus reference TRBV5-8 and TRBJ2-5, the full variable domain is EAGVTQSPTHLIKTRGQQATLRCSPISGHTSVYWYQQALGLGLQFLLWYDEGEERNRGNFPPRFSGRQFPNYSSELNVNALELEDSALYLCASSLDPGETQYFGPGTRLLVL.

In this sample, this clone turned up a few times. This rearrangement joins TRBV30 to TRBJ1-3; 9 bases are a match to TRBD1. This CDR3 is 12 amino acids long. The ends lost 5 bases at V and 4 bases at J; junction bases unmatched: 0. The germline gives CDR1 GTSNPN, CDR2 SVGIG (reference sequence). The CDR3 DNA follows: TGTGCCTGGGGGACAGGGGGAAACACCATATATTTT. It yields the protein CAWGTGGNTIYF.

Only a few counts were recorded for this clone. The V and J genes are TRBV4-1 and TRBJ1-6; no clear D gene. Germline assignment: CDR1 MGHRA and CDR2 YSYEKL. The CDR3 extends over 16 amino acids. V was cut by 2 bases and J by 0 bases, with 8 bases left in between. For the CDR3, the DNA is TGCGCCAGCAGCCAAACCCAGAGCTCCTATAATTCACCCCTCCACTTT. Protein product: CASSQTQSSYNSPLHF.

The chain joins TRBV7-2 to TRBJ2-3, with 9 nucleotides matching TRBD2. J lost 4 bases, V lost 5 bases, and 10 bases had no gene match. Germline values: CDR1 SGHTA, CDR2 FQGNSA. The CDR3 has 16 amino acids. The CDR3 DNA follows: TGTGCCAGCAGCCGCTCCGGGACTAGCCCCGCAGATACGCAGTATTTT. This sequence encodes CASSRSGTSPADTQYF.

This clone was picked up one time. The chain combines TRBV29-1 with TRBJ1-2; D remains ambiguous. V was pared by 4 bases and J by 0 bases, with 12 bases between. The CDR3 extends over 14 amino acids. CDR1 and CDR2 (germline): SQVTM, ANQGSEA. CDR3 residues: CSVAVTDSNYGYTF. CDR3 coding DNA: TGCAGCGTTGCGGTTACAGACTCTAACTATGGCTACACCTTC. The entire variable domain, with the rest obtained from reference TRBV29-1 and TRBJ1-2, is as follows: SAVISQKPSRDICQRGTSLTIQCQVDSQVTMMFWYRQQPGQSLTLIATANQGSEATYESGFVIDKFPISRPNLTFSTLTVSNMSPEDSSIYLCSVAVTDSNYGYTFGSGTRLTVV.

The rearrangement joins TRBV6-5 to TRBJ1-2; 7 bases are shared with TRBD1. Germline CDR1 is MNHEY and CDR2 is SVGAGI. Trimming removed 0 bases from V and 7 bases from J; junction bases left unmatched: 5. The CDR3 loop spans 14 amino acids. DNA for the CDR3: TGTGCCAGCAGTTACTCCGGGACAGCTCTTGGCTACACCTTC. Translating it yields CASSYSGTALGYTF.

The gene calls are TRBV10-3 and TRBJ2-5, with 7 bases matching TRBD2. CDR1 and CDR2 (germline): ENHRY, SYGVKD. V was clipped by 10 bases and J by 2 bases; unmatched bases: 16. This CDR3 contains 16 residues. Here the CDR3 reads CATSPAGDVSQETQYF. The CDR3 DNA reads TGTGCCACCTCCCCCGCGGGGGATGTTTCGCAAGAGACCCAGTACTTC.

This rearrangement joins TRBV5-4 to TRBJ1-2, with D possibly being TRBD1 (6 bases). CDR1 is SGHNT, CDR2 YYREEE, per germline (reference sequence). The CDR3 length is 13 residues. Trimming removed 1 base at V and 3 bases at J, with 7 bases between. The CDR3 bases are TGTGCCAGCAGCTTGAAGGGGGACTATGGCTACACCTTC. Translation: CASSLKGDYGYTF.

The rearrangement uses TRBV5-1 and TRBJ2-1; D unclear. Trimming removed 0 bases from V and 0 bases from J, with 4 bases in between. CDR3 length: 14 amino acids. Germline lookup yields CDR1 SGHRS and CDR2 YFSETQ. The CDR3 coding sequence is TGCGCCAGCAGCTTGGACTCCTCCTACAATGAGCAGTTCTTC. Translation: CASSLDSSYNEQFF.